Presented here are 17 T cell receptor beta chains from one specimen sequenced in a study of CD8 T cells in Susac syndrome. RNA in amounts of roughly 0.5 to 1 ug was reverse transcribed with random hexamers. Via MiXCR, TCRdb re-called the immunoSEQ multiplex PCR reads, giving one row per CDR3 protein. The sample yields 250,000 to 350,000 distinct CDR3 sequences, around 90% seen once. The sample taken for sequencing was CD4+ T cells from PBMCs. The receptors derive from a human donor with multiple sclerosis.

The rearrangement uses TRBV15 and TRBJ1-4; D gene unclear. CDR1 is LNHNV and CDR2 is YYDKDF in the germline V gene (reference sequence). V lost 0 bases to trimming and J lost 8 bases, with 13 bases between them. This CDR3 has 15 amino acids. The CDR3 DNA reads TGTGCCACCAGCAGAGATGGACGGGGAGGGGAAAAACTGTTTTTT. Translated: CATSRDGRGGEKLFF.

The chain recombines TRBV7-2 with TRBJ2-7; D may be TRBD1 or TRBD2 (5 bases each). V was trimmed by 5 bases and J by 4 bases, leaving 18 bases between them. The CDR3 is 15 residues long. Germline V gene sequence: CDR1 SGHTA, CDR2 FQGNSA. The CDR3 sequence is CASSPQVGREYEQYF. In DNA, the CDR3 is TGTGCCAGCAGCCCCCAGGTCGGCAGGGAGTACGAGCAGTACTTC.

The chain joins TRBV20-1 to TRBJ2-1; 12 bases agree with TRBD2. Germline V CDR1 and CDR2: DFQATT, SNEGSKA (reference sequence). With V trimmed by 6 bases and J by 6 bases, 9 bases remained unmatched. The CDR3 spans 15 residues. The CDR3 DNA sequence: TGCAGTGCCGGCAGGTCTAGCGGGGGGGCCAATGAGCAGTTCTTC. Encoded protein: CSAGRSSGGANEQFF.

The CDR3 protein is CASRRGQGNGAGHSNQPQHF. The DNA for the CDR3 is TGTGCCAGCAGAAGGGGACAGGGGAACGGGGCCGGGCATAGCAATCAGCCCCAGCATTTT. The rearrangement joins TRBV6-2 or TRBV6-3 to TRBJ1-5; TRBD1 matches 10 bases. Trimming took 6 bases from V and 0 from J; bases not matched to a gene: 17. The germline V gene has CDR1 MNHEY and CDR2 SVGEGT. This CDR3 spans 20 amino acids.

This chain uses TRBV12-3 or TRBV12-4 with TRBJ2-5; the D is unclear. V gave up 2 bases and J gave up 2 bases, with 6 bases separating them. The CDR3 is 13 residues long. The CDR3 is CASSLQRQETQYF. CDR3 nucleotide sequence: TGTGCCAGCAGTTTACAGAGACAAGAGACCCAGTACTTC.

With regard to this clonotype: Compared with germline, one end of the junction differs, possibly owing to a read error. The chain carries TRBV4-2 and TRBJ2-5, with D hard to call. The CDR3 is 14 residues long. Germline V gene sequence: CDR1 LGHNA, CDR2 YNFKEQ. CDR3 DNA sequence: TGTGCCAGCAGTCAAGTCGTTGGGCAAGAGACCCAGTACTTC. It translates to CASSQVVGQETQYF.

CDR3: CASSLEVTRSSTGELFF. CDR3 coding DNA: TGTGCCAGCAGCTTAGAGGTGACTAGATCCAGCACCGGGGAGCTGTTTTTT. This chain uses TRBV7-2 with TRBJ2-2; a possible D gene is TRBD2 (6 bases). In germline, CDR1 is SGHTA, CDR2 FQGNSA. CDR3 length: 17 residues. Trimming removed 1 base at V and 4 bases at J, with 16 bases between.

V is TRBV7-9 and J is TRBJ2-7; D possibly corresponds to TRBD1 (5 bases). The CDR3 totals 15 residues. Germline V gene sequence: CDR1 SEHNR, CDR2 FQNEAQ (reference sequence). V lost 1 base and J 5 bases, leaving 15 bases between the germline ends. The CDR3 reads CASSLDGATFDEQYF. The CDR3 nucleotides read TGTGCCAGCAGCTTAGATGGGGCGACGTTTGACGAGCAGTACTTC.

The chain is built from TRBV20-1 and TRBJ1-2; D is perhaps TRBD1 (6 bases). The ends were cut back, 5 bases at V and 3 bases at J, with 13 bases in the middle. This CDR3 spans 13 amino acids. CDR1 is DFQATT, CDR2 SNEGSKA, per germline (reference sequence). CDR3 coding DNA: TGCAGTGCTCTCCGGGGGACACACTATGGCTACACCTTC. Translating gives CSALRGTHYGYTF.

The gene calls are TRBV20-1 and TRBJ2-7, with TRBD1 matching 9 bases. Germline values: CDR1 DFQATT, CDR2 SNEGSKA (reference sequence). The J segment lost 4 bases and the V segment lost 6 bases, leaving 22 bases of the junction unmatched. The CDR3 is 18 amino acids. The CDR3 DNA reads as TGCAGTGCAAAAACTCCGAACAGGGGGCGGCCAGGGGTTTACGAGCAGTACTTC. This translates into CSAKTPNRGRPGVYEQYF.

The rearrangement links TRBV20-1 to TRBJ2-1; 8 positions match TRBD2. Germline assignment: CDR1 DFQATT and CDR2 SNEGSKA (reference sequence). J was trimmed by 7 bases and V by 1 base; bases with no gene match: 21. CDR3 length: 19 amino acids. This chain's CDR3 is CSARASRNRIAGWRNEQFF. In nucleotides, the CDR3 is TGCAGTGCTAGAGCATCCCGGAATAGGATAGCGGGGTGGCGAAATGAGCAGTTCTTC.

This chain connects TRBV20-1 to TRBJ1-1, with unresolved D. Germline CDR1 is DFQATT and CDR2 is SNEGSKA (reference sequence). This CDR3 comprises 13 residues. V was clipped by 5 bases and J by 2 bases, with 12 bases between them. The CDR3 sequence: CSAVAALNTEAFF. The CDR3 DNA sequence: TGCAGTGCTGTCGCAGCCTTAAACACTGAAGCTTTCTTT.

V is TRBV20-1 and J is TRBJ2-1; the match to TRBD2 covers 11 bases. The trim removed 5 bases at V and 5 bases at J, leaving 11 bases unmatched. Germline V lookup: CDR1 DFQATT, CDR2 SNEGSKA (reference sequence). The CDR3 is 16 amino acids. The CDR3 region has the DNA TGCAGTGCTTCCTCCCCTAGCGGGGGGCCGCACAATGAGCAGTTCTTC. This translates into CSASSPSGGPHNEQFF.

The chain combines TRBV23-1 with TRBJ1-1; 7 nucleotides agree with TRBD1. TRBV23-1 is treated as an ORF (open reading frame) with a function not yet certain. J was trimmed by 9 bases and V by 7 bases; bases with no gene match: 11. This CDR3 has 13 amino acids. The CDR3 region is CASICGGGSQAFF. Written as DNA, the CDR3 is TGCGCCAGCATCTGCGGAGGGGGCAGCCAAGCTTTCTTT.

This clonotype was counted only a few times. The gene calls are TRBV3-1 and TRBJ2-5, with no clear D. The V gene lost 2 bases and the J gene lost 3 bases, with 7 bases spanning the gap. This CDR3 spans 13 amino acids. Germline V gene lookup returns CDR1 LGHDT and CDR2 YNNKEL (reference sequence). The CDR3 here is CASSQPEEETQYF. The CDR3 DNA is TGTGCCAGCAGCCAACCTGAGGAAGAGACCCAGTACTTC.

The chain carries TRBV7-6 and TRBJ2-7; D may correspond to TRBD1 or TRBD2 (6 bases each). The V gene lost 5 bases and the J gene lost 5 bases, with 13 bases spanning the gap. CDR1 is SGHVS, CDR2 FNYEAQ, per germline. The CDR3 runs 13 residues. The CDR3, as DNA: TGTGCCAGCAGCAAGCTTGGGGGGCACGAGCAGTACTTC. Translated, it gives CASSKLGGHEQYF.

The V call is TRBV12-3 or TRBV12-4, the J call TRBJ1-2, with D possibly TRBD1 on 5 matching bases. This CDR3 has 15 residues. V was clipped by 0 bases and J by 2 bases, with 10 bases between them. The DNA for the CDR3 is TGTGCCAGCAGTTTAGCCCACGGGGGGAACTATGGCTACACCTTC. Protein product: CASSLAHGGNYGYTF.